A selection of T cell receptor beta chains follows, all from one sample in a study of beta chain features in type 1 diabetes. Profiled with immunoSEQ multiplex PCR; TCRdb holds only in-frame clones, not every one. The data hold 200,000 to 300,000 clones, with roughly 11% observed a single time. The sequencing input was naive CD4+ T cells from blood. The receptor source for this set is a man under 40 with type 1 diabetes. CDR3s include the opening cysteine and the closing phenylalanine or tryptophan. A D gene is named only where the DNA matches it firmly. Where a row states a size, it is once, few, many or the class of an expanded clone; other rows omit it.

d_call	clone_size	v_call	j_call	cdr3_aa	cdr3_nt
TRBD2	few	TRBV5-1	TRBJ2-1	CASSLEGEGYNEQFF	TGCGCCAGCAGCTTGGAAGGGGAGGGCTACAATGAGCAGTTCTTC
.	few	TRBV27	TRBJ1-4	CASSRDRTGSKLFF	TGTGCCAGCAGTCGGGACCGCACAGGGTCTAAACTGTTTTTT
TRBD2	few	TRBV15	TRBJ2-7	CATSRDHVAGGYEQYF	TGTGCCACCAGCAGAGATCACGTAGCGGGGGGTTACGAGCAGTACTTC
TRBD1	few	TRBV29-1	TRBJ2-7	CSGETGSKQYF	TGCAGCGGGGAGACAGGGTCCAAGCAGTACTTC
TRBD1	.	TRBV5-6	TRBJ1-1	CASSPPDREGAFF	TGTGCCAGCAGCCCTCCGGACAGGGAAGGAGCTTTCTTT
TRBD2	.	TRBV18	TRBJ2-3	CASSQRLAGSTDTQYF	TGTGCCAGCTCCCAAAGACTAGCGGGGAGCACAGATACGCAGTATTTT
TRBD2	.	TRBV29-1	TRBJ2-3	CSVQWGRGEPTQYF	TGCAGCGTTCAGTGGGGGCGGGGGGAACCGACGCAGTATTTT
.	.	TRBV7-9	TRBJ2-1	CASSLLRGPHTAGQFF	TGTGCCAGCAGCTTATTGAGAGGGCCCCACACGGCCGGTCAGTTCTTC
.	.	TRBV5-4	TRBJ2-5	CASSLISGGGETQYF	TGTGCCAGCAGCTTGATCTCGGGTGGTGGAGAGACCCAGTACTTC
TRBD1	.	TRBV5-1	TRBJ1-6	CASKRTGDNSPLHF	TGCGCCAGCAAGAGGACAGGGGATAATTCACCCCTCCACTTT
.	few	TRBV6-6	TRBJ2-1	CASSSQGGQYNEQFF	TGTGCCAGCAGTTCCCAGGGAGGTCAATACAATGAGCAGTTCTTC
.	.	TRBV9	TRBJ2-5	CASSVGGRGQETQYF	TGTGCCAGCAGCGTAGGGGGACGGGGGCAAGAGACCCAGTACTTC
.	few	TRBV23-1	TRBJ2-2	CASSLRQGPATGELFF	TGCGCCAGCAGTCTACGCCAGGGTCCGGCCACCGGGGAGCTGTTTTTT
TRBD1	few	TRBV7-2	TRBJ2-1	CASSLAPGQGRDYEQFF	TGTGCCAGCAGCTTAGCCCCCGGACAGGGGAGGGATTATGAGCAGTTCTTC
.	few	TRBV9	TRBJ2-2	CASSVGQTNTGELFF	TGTGCCAGCAGCGTTGGACAGACGAACACCGGGGAGCTGTTTTTT
TRBD1	few	TRBV5-1	TRBJ2-2	CASSPGTGTNTGELFF	TGCGCCAGCAGCCCAGGGACAGGGACGAACACCGGGGAGCTGTTTTTT
TRBD2	few	TRBV7-9	TRBJ2-1	CASRTLAGESYNEQFF	TGTGCCAGCAGGACCCTAGCGGGCGAATCCTACAATGAGCAGTTCTTC
.	few	TRBV5-1	TRBJ1-4	CASSLVGADEKLFF	TGCGCCAGCAGCTTGGTGGGGGCGGATGAAAAACTGTTTTTT
TRBD1	.	TRBV19	TRBJ2-1	CASSVQGYEQFF	TGTGCCAGTAGTGTACAGGGGTATGAGCAGTTCTTC
.	few	TRBV29-1	TRBJ1-1	CSVTASNTEAFF	TGCAGCGTTACTGCGTCAAACACTGAAGCTTTCTTT
TRBD2	.	TRBV7-3	TRBJ2-3	CASSPGLAGGTDTQYF	TGTGCCAGCAGCCCCGGACTAGCGGGGGGAACAGATACGCAGTATTTT
.	few	TRBV6-5	TRBJ2-1	CASSYTLAIYNEQFF	TGTGCCAGCAGTTACACTCTAGCTATTTACAATGAGCAGTTCTTC
TRBD2	.	TRBV7-3	TRBJ2-1	CASSLGSGGYNEQFF	TGTGCCAGCAGCTTAGGTAGCGGGGGGTACAATGAGCAGTTCTTC
.	few	TRBV28	TRBJ1-6	CASSLDSSHSPLHF	TGTGCCAGCAGTTTGGACAGCTCTCATTCACCCCTCCACTTT
.	.	TRBV7-2	TRBJ2-6	CASTPRGVASGANVLTF	TGTGCCAGCACCCCTCGCGGGGTGGCCTCTGGGGCCAACGTCCTGACTTTC
TRBD1	few	TRBV19	TRBJ1-5	CASIDNRGQPQHF	TGTGCCAGTATCGATAACAGGGGGCAGCCCCAGCATTTT
.	few	TRBV9	TRBJ1-2	CASSVGDTLNYGYTF	TGTGCCAGCAGCGTAGGTGACACCCTTAACTATGGCTACACCTTC
TRBD2	few	TRBV5-1	TRBJ2-5	CASSYYGGANQETQYF	TGCGCCAGCAGCTATTACGGGGGGGCTAACCAAGAGACCCAGTACTTC
.	many	TRBV28	TRBJ2-5	CASSRVDQETQYF	TGTGCCAGCAGCCGGGTGGACCAAGAGACCCAGTACTTC
TRBD1	few	TRBV5-4	TRBJ2-7	CASSSLGTGGAYEQYF	TGTGCCAGCAGCTCATTGGGGACAGGGGGAGCCTACGAGCAGTACTTC
TRBD2	.	TRBV27	TRBJ2-5	CAGSWTSGGGETQYF	TGTGCCGGATCCTGGACTAGCGGGGGAGGAGAGACCCAGTACTTC
TRBD2	.	TRBV4-2	TRBJ2-5	CASSQEIAGGLETQYF	TGTGCCAGCAGCCAAGAAATAGCGGGGGGGCTGGAGACCCAGTACTTC
TRBD2	.	TRBV7-2	TRBJ2-5	CASSLGTRETQYF	TGTGCCAGCAGCTTAGGGACTAGAGAGACCCAGTACTTC
.	.	TRBV18	TRBJ1-6	CASRGDRPPLHF	TGTGCCAGCCGGGGAGACAGGCCACCCCTCCACTTT
.	few	TRBV4-3	TRBJ2-7	CASSQETGNSYEQYF	TGCGCCAGCAGCCAGGAAACAGGGAACTCCTACGAGCAGTACTTC
TRBD1	.	TRBV2	TRBJ1-2	CASSSLGQGARGYTF	TGTGCCAGCAGCTCCCTAGGACAGGGGGCAAGGGGCTACACCTTC
.	few	TRBV7-2	TRBJ2-1	CASSKGASSYNEQFF	TGTGCCAGCTCCAAAGGGGCAAGCTCCTACAATGAGCAGTTCTTC
.	.	TRBV5-1	TRBJ1-1	CASSLEPGRGTEAFF	TGCGCCAGCAGCTTGGAGCCAGGGAGGGGCACTGAAGCTTTCTTT
.	.	TRBV11-2	TRBJ2-3	CASSLDQWDTQYF	TGTGCCAGCAGCTTAGATCAGTGGGATACGCAGTATTTT
.	few	TRBV2	TRBJ2-1	CASSEGLYNEQFF	TGTGCCAGCAGTGAAGGACTCTACAATGAGCAGTTCTTC
TRBD2	.	TRBV25-1	TRBJ2-7	CASSALAGYEQYF	TGTGCCAGCAGTGCCCTAGCGGGGTACGAGCAGTACTTC
TRBD1	.	TRBV5-6	TRBJ2-7	CASSFLGQPYEQYF	TGTGCCAGCAGCTTCCTGGGACAGCCCTACGAGCAGTACTTC